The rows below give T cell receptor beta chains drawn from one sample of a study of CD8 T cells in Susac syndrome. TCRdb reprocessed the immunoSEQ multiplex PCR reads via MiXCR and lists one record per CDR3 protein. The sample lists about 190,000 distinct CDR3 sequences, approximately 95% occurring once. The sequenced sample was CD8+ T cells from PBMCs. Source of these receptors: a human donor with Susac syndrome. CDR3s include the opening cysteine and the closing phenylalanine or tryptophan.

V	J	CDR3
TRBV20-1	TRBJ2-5	CSAVLDRVYEETQYF
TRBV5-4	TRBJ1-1	CASSTVLTGPTEAFF
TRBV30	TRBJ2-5	CAWTGVGETQYF
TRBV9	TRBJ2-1	CASTHSVGAGPHSYNEQFF
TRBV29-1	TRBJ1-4	CSVGQPYEKLFF
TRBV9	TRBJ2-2	CASSVSPGTHTGELFF
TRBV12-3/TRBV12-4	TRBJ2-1	CASSPSGGRYNEQFF
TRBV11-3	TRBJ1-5	CASSLQRPGDRANQPQHF
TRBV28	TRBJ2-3	CASSSIGSTDTQYF
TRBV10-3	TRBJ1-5	CAISETGKDQPQHF
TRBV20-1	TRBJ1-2	CSARDSILGGATTPYGYTF
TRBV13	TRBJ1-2	CASSQQGKRGYTF
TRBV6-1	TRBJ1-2	CASSEGGGKDGYTF
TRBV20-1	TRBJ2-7	CSASLLAGAGSSYEQYF
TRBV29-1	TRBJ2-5	CSVEFPGIVTETQYF